These 8 T cell receptor beta chains share one sample of origin, sequenced in a study of T-cell memory formation after mild COVID-19. TCRdb fed the 5' RACE reads into MiXCR, producing one record per CDR3 protein. The repertoire has 550,000 to 650,000 distinct CDR3 sequences, around 16% of them found once; the top ten carry roughly 8.2%. Sequencing used PBMCs or a T cell subset sorted from them (not recorded which). These receptors all stem from an adult woman who had mild COVID-19 (a few samples of this study predate the infection). Cell type and time point are not known.

V is TRBV7-8 and J is TRBJ2-7; 7 nucleotides line up with TRBD1. This CDR3 has 16 amino acids. Per the germline V gene, CDR1 is SGHVS and CDR2 is FQNEAQ. V lost 4 bases, J lost 2 bases, and 11 bases stayed unmatched. In nucleotides, the CDR3 is TGTGCCAGCAGCTCGCCTCGGACAGGCTTGACCTACGAGCAGTACTTC. It is translated as CASSSPRTGLTYEQYF.

Ten or more counts support this clonotype. CDR3 residues: CASSFAGGYAEAFF. The CDR3 bases are TGTGCCAGCAGCTTTGCAGGGGGTTACGCTGAAGCTTTCTTT. The chain recombines TRBV7-9 with TRBJ1-1; 7 nucleotides align to TRBD1. CDR1 SEHNR and CDR2 FQNEAQ come from the germline V gene (reference sequence). Trimming cost V 3 bases and J 6 bases; bases outside gene matches: 7. CDR3 length equals 14 residues. Using reference TRBV7-9 and TRBJ1-1 for the parts outside the CDR3, the full variable domain is DTGVSQNPRHKITKRGQNVTFRCDPISEHNRLYWYRQTLGQGPEFLTYFQNEAQLEKSRLLSDRFSAERPKGSFSTLEIQRTEQGDSAMYLCASSFAGGYAEAFFGQGTRLTVV.

This clonotype was picked up a small number of times. The chain has TRBV5-1 and TRBJ2-5; tentatively, D is TRBD2 (6 bases). This CDR3 is 16 amino acids long. Trimming left V 2 bases short and J 2 bases short, with 16 bases between. Germline lookup yields CDR1 SGHRS and CDR2 YFSETQ. CDR3 in amino acids: CASSFHDGAGQETQYF. In DNA form, the CDR3 reads TGCGCCAGCAGCTTCCACGACGGGGCGGGACAAGAGACCCAGTACTTC.

CDR3 region: CASSQRAFTNTEAFF. The CDR3 coding sequence is TGCGCCAGCAGCCAGCGGGCCTTTACGAACACTGAAGCTTTCTTT. The V gene is TRBV4-1, the J gene TRBJ1-1; unclear D gene. The germline V gene encodes CDR1 MGHRA and CDR2 YSYEKL. CDR3 length equals 15 residues. V was clipped by 3 bases and J by 1 base, with 12 bases between them.

The table lists this clonotype with a few counts. This chain connects TRBV5-1 to TRBJ2-2; D gene uncertain. The V and J ends lost 3 bases and 6 bases respectively, with 9 bases between them. The CDR3 runs 13 residues. Looked up from germline, CDR1 is SGHRS and CDR2 is YFSETQ. The CDR3 sequence: CASSSSPAGELFF. The CDR3 DNA reads TGCGCCAGCAGCTCCTCCCCGGCCGGGGAGCTGTTTTTT.

The chain employs TRBV29-1 and TRBJ1-2; perhaps TRBD1 as D (5 bases). CDR1 and CDR2 from the germline V gene are SQVTM and ANQGSEA. The CDR3 extends over 12 amino acids. V was cut by 5 bases and J by 7 bases, with 14 bases left in between. As DNA, the CDR3 is TGCAGCGTTAGGGCGGCCGGGGGTGGCTACACCTTC. Amino acid sequence: CSVRAAGGGYTF.

The V call is TRBV5-6, the J call TRBJ2-1, with D unresolved. V lost 7 bases, J lost 0 bases, and 11 bases lay in between. CDR1 SGHDT and CDR2 YYEEEE come from the germline V gene. CDR3 length equals 14 residues. The CDR3 bases are TGTGCCAGCGGCGACGGTAACTCCTACAATGAGCAGTTCTTC. Protein product: CASGDGNSYNEQFF.

This chain joins TRBV18 and TRBJ2-1; D ambiguous. CDR1 KGHSH and CDR2 LQKENI come from the germline V gene. The V gene lost 0 bases and the J gene lost 8 bases, with 14 bases spanning the gap. The CDR3 is made up of 15 amino acids. CDR3 nucleotide sequence: TGTGCCAGCTCACCACCTGGGAAGACTGTGGATGAGCAGTTCTTC. This encodes CASSPPGKTVDEQFF.